This entry lists 10 T cell receptor beta chains sequenced from one sample in a study of shared clonotypes between healthy human individuals. Data came from immunoSEQ multiplex PCR; TCRdb stores just in-frame clones and leaves some out. The sample yields millions of clones, approximately 95% seen once. Source material: naive CD4+ T cells sorted from blood. Specified subset: CD45RA+ positively selected. The receptors derive from a man aged 18-30 years in good health.

V gene TRBV11-2 combines with J gene TRBJ2-1, with 8 nucleotides matching TRBD2. CDR3 length: 14 residues. Per germline, CDR1 SGHAT and CDR2 FQNNGV. V trimming: 3 bases; J trimming: 8 bases; junction bases outside the gene matches: 6. The CDR3 spells CASSFSGVGDEQFF. CDR3 coding DNA: TGTGCCAGCAGCTTTAGCGGGGTAGGGGATGAGCAGTTCTTC.

This clone was picked up one time. The chain carries TRBV11-2 and TRBJ1-2; 12 nucleotides match TRBD1. With V trimmed by 4 bases and J by 4 bases, 1 base remained unmatched. CDR1 and CDR2 from the germline V gene are SGHAT and FQNNGV. This CDR3 has 14 residues. CDR3 nucleotide sequence: TGTGCCAGCAGCTCGGGACAGGGGGCCTATGGCTACACCTTC. The encoded protein is CASSSGQGAYGYTF.

The rearrangement uses TRBV4-1 and TRBJ2-3, with 9 bases fitting TRBD1. CDR3 length: 16 residues. Germline V CDR1 and CDR2: MGHRA, YSYEKL. The V gene end was trimmed by 1 base and the J gene end by 5 bases; junction bases not matched to a gene: 7. DNA for the CDR3: TGCGCCAGCAGCCAAGGATGGACAGGGGCTGGAGATACGCAGTATTTT. This encodes CASSQGWTGAGDTQYF.

This clone came up once. This chain links TRBV5-8 with TRBJ1-4; no definite D call. This CDR3 comprises 14 residues. The germline CDR1 and CDR2 sequences are SGHTS and YDEGEE. Trimming left V 2 bases short and J 7 bases short, with 12 bases between. The CDR3 loop reads CASSFKGNGEKLFF. For the CDR3, the DNA is TGTGCCAGCAGCTTCAAAGGGAATGGTGAAAAACTGTTTTTT.

This sequence joins TRBV9 and TRBJ1-4; no reliable D call. The CDR3 totals 15 residues. CDR1 SGDLS and CDR2 YYNGEE come from the germline V gene. Trimming pared 3 bases from V and 5 bases from J, leaving 14 bases between. This CDR3 is CASSGGPGTNEKLFF. The CDR3 nucleotides read TGTGCCAGCAGCGGCGGACCGGGAACGAATGAAAAACTGTTTTTT. Variable domain in full (rest from reference TRBV9 and TRBJ1-4): DSGVTQTPKHLITATGQRVTLRCSPRSGDLSVYWYQQSLDQGLQFLIQYYNGEERAKGNILERFSAQQFPDLHSELNLSSLELGDSALYFCASSGGPGTNEKLFFGSGTQLSVL.

This chain links TRBV30 with TRBJ2-1; 13 bases line up with TRBD2. V lost 2 bases, J lost 8 bases, and 12 bases stayed unmatched. CDR1 is GTSNPN and CDR2 is SVGIG in the germline V gene (reference sequence). The CDR3 sequence is 17 residues long. As DNA, the CDR3 is TGTGCCTGGAGTCCAACCCGGACTAGCGGGAGTTGGGATGAGCAGTTCTTC. Protein sequence: CAWSPTRTSGSWDEQFF.

V is TRBV6-5 and J is TRBJ1-6; no firm D call. The ends were cut back, 2 bases at V and 7 bases at J, with 15 bases in the middle. Looked up from germline, CDR1 is MNHEY and CDR2 is SVGAGI. The CDR3 is 16 amino acids. The CDR3 reads CASSYEDGRGNSPLHF. The CDR3 DNA is TGTGCCAGCAGTTACGAGGATGGGAGAGGGAATTCACCCCTCCACTTT.

The chain carries TRBV9 and TRBJ1-5; 7 bases line up with TRBD1. The CDR3 extends over 15 amino acids. Trimming cost V 2 bases and J 4 bases; bases outside gene matches: 6. CDR1 and CDR2 from the germline V gene are SGDLS and YYNGEE. The CDR3 is CASSVGGTENQPQHF. For the CDR3, the DNA is TGTGCCAGCAGCGTCGGGGGGACAGAAAATCAGCCCCAGCATTTT.

As for this clone: This may be a read error, as it is one base from a much larger clone. The J gene is TRBJ1-5, the V gene TRBV28; D call uncertain. The CDR3 runs to 12 residues. V shed 6 bases and J shed 0 bases, with 3 bases lying between them. Germline V gene sequence: CDR1 MDHEN, CDR2 SYDVKM. CDR3 region: CASRYSNQPQHF. In nucleotides, the CDR3 is TGTGCCAGCAGGTATAGCAATCAGCCCCAGCATTTT.

V gene TRBV6-1 combines with J gene TRBJ2-1; unclear D gene. Trimming took 5 bases from V and 6 from J, leaving 5 bases between them. Germline V gene sequence: CDR1 MNHNS, CDR2 SASEGT. The CDR3 sequence is 11 residues long. The CDR3 DNA sequence: TGTGCCAGCAGTTATAGCAATGAGCAGTTCTTC. It translates to CASSYSNEQFF.